A selection of T cell receptor beta chains follows, all from one sample in a study of T-cell memory formation after mild COVID-19. TCRdb re-derived calls from the 5' RACE reads in MiXCR, one entry per CDR3 protein. There are about 440,000 distinct CDR3 sequences in the sample; around 20% occur only once, and roughly 8% lies in the top ten. What was sequenced was PBMCs or a T cell subset sorted from them (not recorded which). Receptors originate from an adult woman who had mild COVID-19 (a few samples of this study predate the infection). Cell type and time point are not known. CDR3s include the opening cysteine and the closing phenylalanine or tryptophan. A D gene is named only where the DNA matches it firmly. A clone size is listed for some rows: how often the clone was seen (once, few, many), or a class if it is expanded.

d_call | j_call | clone_size | v_call | cdr3_aa | cdr3_nt
- | TRBJ2-1 | few | TRBV5-1 | CASSLVSTSLGNEQFF | TGCGCCAGCAGCTTGGTTTCTACTAGCTTGGGGAATGAGCAGTTCTTC
- | TRBJ1-4 | - | TRBV12-3/TRBV12-4 | CASSFTVAEKLFF | TGTGCCAGCAGTTTTACGGTGGCCGAAAAACTGTTTTTT
TRBD2 | TRBJ2-5 | few | TRBV4-3 | CASSQDRVAGDETQYF | TGCGCCAGCAGCCAAGATCGAGTAGCGGGAGATGAGACCCAGTACTTC
TRBD1 | TRBJ1-2 | - | TRBV20-1 | CSAWHPGQGNGYTF | TGCAGTGCGTGGCATCCGGGACAGGGGAATGGCTACACCTTC
TRBD1 | TRBJ2-3 | few | TRBV29-1 | CSVAGGDRNTDTQYF | TGCAGCGTCGCCGGTGGGGACAGAAACACAGATACGCAGTATTTT
TRBD1 | TRBJ1-5 | - | TRBV2 | CASSAGQVRHNQPQHF | TGTGCCAGCAGTGCGGGACAGGTTCGTCACAATCAGCCCCAGCATTTT
- | TRBJ1-2 | - | TRBV7-9 | CASSQSRTVKGYTF | TGTGCCAGCAGCCAATCCCGGACAGTCAAAGGCTACACCTTC
- | TRBJ1-1 | few | TRBV7-9 | CASSEGEPREGAFF | TGTGCCAGCAGCGAGGGGGAGCCCCGAGAGGGTGCTTTCTTT
- | TRBJ2-2 | - | TRBV12-3/TRBV12-4 | CASSQGGAGELFF | TGTGCCAGCAGTCAAGGAGGAGCCGGGGAGCTGTTTTTT
- | TRBJ2-1 | few | TRBV20-1 | CSARLRGVSYNEQFF | TGCAGTGCTAGGCTCAGGGGGGTATCCTACAATGAGCAGTTCTTC
- | TRBJ1-1 | - | TRBV11-2 | CASSLPGPEAFF | TGTGCCAGCAGCCTCCCGGGGCCTGAAGCTTTCTTT
TRBD1 | TRBJ2-5 | few | TRBV19 | CASSIWGQGKETQYF | TGTGCCAGTAGTATATGGGGACAGGGGAAAGAGACCCAGTACTTC
TRBD1 | TRBJ2-5 | - | TRBV6-2/TRBV6-3 | CASSEGTGVRQETQYF | TGTGCCAGCAGCGAAGGGACAGGGGTTCGACAAGAGACCCAGTACTTC
- | TRBJ1-1 | - | TRBV7-9 | CASSLEGITEAFF | TGTGCCAGCAGCTTAGAAGGGATCACTGAAGCTTTCTTT
TRBD1 | TRBJ1-1 | few | TRBV6-5 | CASALGQGVKTEAFF | TGTGCCAGCGCCCTGGGGCAGGGGGTGAAGACTGAAGCTTTCTTT
- | TRBJ2-6 | few | TRBV5-4 | CASSKQGPGANVLTF | TGTGCCAGCAGCAAACAGGGCCCTGGGGCCAACGTCCTGACTTTC
- | TRBJ2-7 | few | TRBV12-3/TRBV12-4 | CASTTRRGYEQYF | TGTGCCAGCACCACCCGACGTGGCTACGAGCAGTACTTC
- | TRBJ2-7 | - | TRBV2 | CAIEDRSTDYEQYF | TGTGCCATCGAAGACAGGTCCACTGACTACGAGCAGTACTTC
- | TRBJ2-3 | - | TRBV2 | CASSEKGGADTQYF | TGTGCCAGCAGTGAAAAGGGGGGCGCGGATACGCAGTATTTT
- | TRBJ1-5 | - | TRBV12-3/TRBV12-4 | CASSPTLDSNQPQHF | TGTGCCAGCAGTCCGACACTAGATAGCAATCAGCCCCAGCATTTT
TRBD1 | TRBJ2-5 | once | TRBV24-1 | CATSDQTGEETQYF | TGTGCCACCAGTGATCAGACAGGGGAAGAGACCCAGTACTTC
- | TRBJ2-7 | - | TRBV9 | CASSATGQPEQYF | TGTGCCAGCAGCGCCACGGGACAACCCGAGCAGTACTTC
TRBD2 | TRBJ2-3 | - | TRBV5-1 | CASFDRQRTSGPLYTQYF | TGCGCCAGCTTCGACAGACAGCGGACTAGCGGGCCACTCTATACGCAGTATTTT
- | TRBJ2-1 | - | TRBV12-3/TRBV12-4 | CASSPQTTANNEQFF | TGTGCCAGCAGTCCCCAGACGACAGCAAACAATGAGCAGTTCTTC
TRBD2 | TRBJ2-1 | - | TRBV20-1 | CSARVAGGYNEQFF | TGCAGTGCGAGGGTAGCGGGGGGGTACAATGAGCAGTTCTTC